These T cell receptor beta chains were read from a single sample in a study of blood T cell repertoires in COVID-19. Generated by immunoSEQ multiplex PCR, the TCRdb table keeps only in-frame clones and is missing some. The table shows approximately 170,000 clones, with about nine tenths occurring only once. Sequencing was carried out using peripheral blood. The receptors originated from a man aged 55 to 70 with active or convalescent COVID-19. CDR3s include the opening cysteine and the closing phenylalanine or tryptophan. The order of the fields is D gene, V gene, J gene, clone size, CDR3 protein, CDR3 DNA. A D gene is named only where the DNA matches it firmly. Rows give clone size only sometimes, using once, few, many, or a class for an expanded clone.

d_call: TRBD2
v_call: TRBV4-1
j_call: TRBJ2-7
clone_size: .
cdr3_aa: CASSGTSGYEQYF
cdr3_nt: TGCGCCAGCAGCGGGACTAGCGGGTACGAGCAGTACTTC

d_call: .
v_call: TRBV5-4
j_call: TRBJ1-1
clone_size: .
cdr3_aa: CASSITQNTEAFF
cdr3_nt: TGTGCCAGCAGCATAACACAGAACACTGAAGCTTTCTTT

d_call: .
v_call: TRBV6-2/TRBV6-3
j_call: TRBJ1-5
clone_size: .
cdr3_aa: CASSPDWGQGQPQHF
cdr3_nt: TGTGCCAGCAGTCCGGATTGGGGGCAGGGTCAGCCCCAGCATTTT

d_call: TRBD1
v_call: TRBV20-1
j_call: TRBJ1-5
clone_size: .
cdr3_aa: CSASGTGRNQPQHF
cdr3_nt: TGCAGTGCTAGTGGGACAGGGCGCAATCAGCCCCAGCATTTT

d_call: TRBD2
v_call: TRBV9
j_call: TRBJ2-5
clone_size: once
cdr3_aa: CASSVRTSQETQYF
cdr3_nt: TGTGCCAGCAGCGTGAGGACTAGCCAAGAGACCCAGTACTTC

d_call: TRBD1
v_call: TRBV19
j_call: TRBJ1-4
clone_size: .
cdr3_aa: CASSRDRGNEKLFF
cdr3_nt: TGTGCCAGTAGTAGGGACAGGGGGAATGAAAAACTGTTTTTT

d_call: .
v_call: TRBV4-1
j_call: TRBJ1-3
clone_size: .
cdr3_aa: CASSQAGVGARFSGNTIYF
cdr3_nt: TGCGCCAGCAGCCAAGCTGGGGTAGGGGCCCGATTCTCTGGAAACACCATATATTTT

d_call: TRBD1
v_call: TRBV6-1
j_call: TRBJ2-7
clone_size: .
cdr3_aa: CASSERGQAHYEQYF
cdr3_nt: TGTGCCAGCAGTGAACGAGGACAGGCCCACTACGAGCAGTACTTC

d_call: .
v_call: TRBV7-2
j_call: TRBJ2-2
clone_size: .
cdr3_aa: CASSLYREHTGELFF
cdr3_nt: TGTGCCAGCAGCCTCTACAGGGAACACACCGGGGAGCTGTTTTTT

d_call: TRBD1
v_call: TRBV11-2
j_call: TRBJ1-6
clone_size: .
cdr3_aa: CASSLHGQGPGHSPLHF
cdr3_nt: TGTGCCAGCAGCTTACACGGACAGGGCCCAGGGCACTCACCCCTCCACTTT

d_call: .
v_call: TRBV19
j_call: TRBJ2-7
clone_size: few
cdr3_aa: CASSNPRGAYYEQYF
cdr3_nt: TGTGCCAGTAGTAACCCCCGGGGGGCATATTACGAGCAGTACTTC

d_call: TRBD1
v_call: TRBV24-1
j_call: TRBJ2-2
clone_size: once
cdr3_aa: CATSDFPATGANTGELFF
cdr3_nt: TGTGCCACCAGTGATTTTCCAGCGACAGGGGCCAACACCGGGGAGCTGTTTTTT

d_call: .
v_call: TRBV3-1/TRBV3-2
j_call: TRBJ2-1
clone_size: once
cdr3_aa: CASSQEGTGVYNEQFF
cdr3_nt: TGTGCCAGCAGCCAAGAAGGTACGGGAGTCTACAATGAGCAGTTCTTC

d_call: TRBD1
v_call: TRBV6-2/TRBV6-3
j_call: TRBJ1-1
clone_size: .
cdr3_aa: CASSQQGASGTEAFF
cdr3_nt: TGTGCCAGCAGTCAACAGGGGGCGTCTGGCACTGAAGCTTTCTTT

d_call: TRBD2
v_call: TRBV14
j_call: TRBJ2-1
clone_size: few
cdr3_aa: CASSTGLAGEGEQFF
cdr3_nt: TGTGCCAGCAGCACCGGGTTAGCGGGAGAAGGTGAGCAGTTCTTC

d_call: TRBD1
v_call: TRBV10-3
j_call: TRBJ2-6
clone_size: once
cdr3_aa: CAISEGGAGANVLTF
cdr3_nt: TGTGCCATCAGTGAAGGGGGCGCTGGGGCCAACGTCCTGACTTTC

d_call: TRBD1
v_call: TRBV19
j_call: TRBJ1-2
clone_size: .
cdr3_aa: CASSTPGQVYGYTF
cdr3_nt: TGTGCCAGTTCTACCCCGGGACAGGTCTATGGCTACACCTTC

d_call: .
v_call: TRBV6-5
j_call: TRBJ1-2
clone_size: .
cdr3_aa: CASRETGNYGYTF
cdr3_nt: TGTGCCAGCAGGGAGACAGGAAACTATGGCTACACCTTC

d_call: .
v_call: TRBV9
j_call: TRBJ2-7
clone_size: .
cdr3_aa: CASSPKGQISYEQYF
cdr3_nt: TGTGCCAGCAGCCCTAAAGGACAGATTTCCTACGAGCAGTACTTC

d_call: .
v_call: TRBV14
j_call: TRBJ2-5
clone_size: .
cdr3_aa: CASSREFLFGETQYF
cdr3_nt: TGTGCCAGCAGCCGGGAGTTTCTCTTTGGGGAGACCCAGTACTTC

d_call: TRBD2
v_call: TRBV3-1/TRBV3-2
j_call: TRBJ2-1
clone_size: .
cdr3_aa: CASSQEGLAGNLEQFF
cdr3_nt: TGTGCCAGCAGCCAAGAAGGTCTAGCGGGGAATTTGGAGCAGTTCTTC

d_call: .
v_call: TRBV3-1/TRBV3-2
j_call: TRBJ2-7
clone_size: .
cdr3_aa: CASSQWGGYEQYF
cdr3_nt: TGTGCCAGCAGCCAATGGGGAGGCTACGAGCAGTACTTC

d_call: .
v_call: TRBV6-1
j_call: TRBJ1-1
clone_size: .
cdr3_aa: CASSELLKTEAFF
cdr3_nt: TGTGCCAGCAGTGAACTATTGAAGACTGAAGCTTTCTTT

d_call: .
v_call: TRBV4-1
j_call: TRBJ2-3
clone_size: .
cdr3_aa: CASSHDHRGLGTDTQYF
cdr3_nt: TGCGCCAGCAGCCATGATCATAGAGGTCTAGGCACAGATACGCAGTATTTT

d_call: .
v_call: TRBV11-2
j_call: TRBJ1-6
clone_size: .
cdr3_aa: CASSLYSTPLHF
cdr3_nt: TGTGCCAGCAGCCTATACAGTACACCCCTCCACTTT

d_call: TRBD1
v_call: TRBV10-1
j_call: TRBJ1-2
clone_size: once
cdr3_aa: CASSDSGTGAYGYTF
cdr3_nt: TGCGCCAGCAGTGACTCCGGGACAGGAGCCTATGGCTACACCTTC

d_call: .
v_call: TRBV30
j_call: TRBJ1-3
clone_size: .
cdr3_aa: CAWSGLTGNTIYF
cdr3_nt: TGTGCCTGGAGTGGGCTGACAGGAAACACCATATATTTT

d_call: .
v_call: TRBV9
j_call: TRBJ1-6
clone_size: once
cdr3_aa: CASSVASLNSPLHF
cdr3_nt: TGTGCCAGCAGCGTAGCCAGTCTGAATTCACCCCTCCACTTT

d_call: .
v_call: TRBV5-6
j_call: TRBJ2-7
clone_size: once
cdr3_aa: CASSLQGLSRYEQYF
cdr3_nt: TGTGCCAGCAGCTTGCAGGGCCTTTCTCGCTACGAGCAGTACTTC

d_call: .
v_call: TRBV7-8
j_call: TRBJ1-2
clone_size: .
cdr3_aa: CASSSTRVDGYTF
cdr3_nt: TGTGCCAGCAGCTCTACCAGGGTAGATGGCTACACCTTC

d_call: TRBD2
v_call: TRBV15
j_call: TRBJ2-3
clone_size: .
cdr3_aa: CATSRVLAGTDTQYF
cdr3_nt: TGTGCCACCAGCAGAGTCCTAGCGGGTACAGATACGCAGTATTTT

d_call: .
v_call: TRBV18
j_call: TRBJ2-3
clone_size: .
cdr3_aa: CASSPGAADTQYF
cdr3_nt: TGTGCCAGCTCACCAGGTGCAGCAGATACGCAGTATTTT

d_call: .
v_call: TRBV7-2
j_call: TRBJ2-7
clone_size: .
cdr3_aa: CASSLAHSTYEQYF
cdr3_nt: TGTGCCAGCAGCTTAGCCCACAGTACCTACGAGCAGTACTTC

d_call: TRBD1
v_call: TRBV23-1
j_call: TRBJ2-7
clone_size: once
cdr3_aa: CASSLRDRAFLGEQYF
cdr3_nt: TGCGCCAGCAGTCTCCGGGACAGGGCGTTTCTTGGGGAGCAGTACTTC

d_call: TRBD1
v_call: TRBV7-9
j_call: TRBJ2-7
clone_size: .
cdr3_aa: CASSLARDRDYEQYF
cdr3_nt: TGTGCCAGCAGCTTAGCTAGGGACAGGGACTACGAGCAGTACTTC